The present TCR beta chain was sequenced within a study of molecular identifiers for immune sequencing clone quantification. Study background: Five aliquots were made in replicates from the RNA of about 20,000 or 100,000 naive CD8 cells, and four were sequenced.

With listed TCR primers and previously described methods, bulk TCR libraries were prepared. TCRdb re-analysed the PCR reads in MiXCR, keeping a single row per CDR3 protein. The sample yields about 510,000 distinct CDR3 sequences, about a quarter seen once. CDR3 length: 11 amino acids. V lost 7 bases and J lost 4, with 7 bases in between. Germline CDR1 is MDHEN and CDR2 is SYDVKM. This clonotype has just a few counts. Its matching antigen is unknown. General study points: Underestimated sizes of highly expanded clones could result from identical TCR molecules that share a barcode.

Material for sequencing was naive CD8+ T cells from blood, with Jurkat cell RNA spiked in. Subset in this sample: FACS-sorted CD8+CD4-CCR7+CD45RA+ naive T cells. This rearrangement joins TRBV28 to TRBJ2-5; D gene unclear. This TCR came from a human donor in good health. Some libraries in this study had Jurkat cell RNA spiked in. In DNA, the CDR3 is TGTGCCAGCAAAAGTTCAGAGACCCAGTACTTC. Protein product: CASKSSETQYF.